This paragraph covers one T cell receptor beta chain sequence. This entry is derived from a study of cytomegalovirus exposure and HLA in healthy donors. PCR primers comprised 60 Vbeta and 13 Jbeta primers. Sequencing was performed with immunoSEQ multiplex PCR; in TCRdb, only in-frame clones are kept and a portion is missing. Seen here are more than 65,000 clones, roughly 80% observed once, and the top ten hold around 21%. The sequenced sample consisted of PBMCs. This receptor was obtained from a middle-aged woman in good health and CMV-seropositive.

This CDR3 reads CASSYSLVERNYGYTF. The CDR3 DNA reads TGTGCCAGCAGTTACTCTCTTGTTGAGCGGAACTATGGCTACACCTTC. The chain recombines TRBV6-5 with TRBJ1-2; D not certain. CDR3 size: 16 residues. The germline V gene has CDR1 MNHEY and CDR2 SVGAGI. The ends were cut back, 0 bases at V and 2 bases at J, with 13 bases in the middle.